The 22 T cell receptor beta chains given below trace back to one sample, sequenced in a study of blood T cell repertoires in COVID-19. Profiling relied on immunoSEQ multiplex PCR, and the TCRdb table lists in-frame clones only, not all of them. The data contain 140,000 to 150,000 clones, more than 65% of them singletons. Sequencing was carried out using peripheral blood. These receptors were taken from a man between 60 and 70 years old with active or convalescent COVID-19.

The rearrangement links TRBV6-5 to TRBJ1-6, with D perhaps matching TRBD1 (5 bases). CDR3 length: 12 residues. The ends were cut back, 6 bases at V and 7 bases at J, with 7 bases in the middle. Germline V lookup: CDR1 MNHEY, CDR2 SVGAGI. The CDR3 nucleotides read TGTGCCAGCAGGGCAGGGAATTCACCCCTCCACTTT. Its protein is CASRAGNSPLHF.

The chain links TRBV5-8 to TRBJ1-5; 10 bases are a match to TRBD1. V was pared by 0 bases and J by 0 bases, with 6 bases of the junction left unmatched. Per germline, CDR1 SGHTS and CDR2 YDEGEE. CDR3 length: 18 amino acids. This CDR3 is CASSLGQGARPSNQPQHF. The CDR3, as DNA: TGTGCCAGCAGCTTGGGACAGGGGGCGAGGCCTAGCAATCAGCCCCAGCATTTT. Together with reference TRBV5-8 and TRBJ1-5, the CDR3 gives the full variable domain: EAGVTQSPTHLIKTRGQQATLRCSPISGHTSVYWYQQALGLGLQFLLWYDEGEERNRGNFPPRFSGRQFPNYSSELNVNALELEDSALYLCASSLGQGARPSNQPQHFGDGTRLSIL.

The rearrangement uses TRBV7-9 and TRBJ1-1; D ambiguous. The CDR3 is 15 amino acids. The ends were cut back, 4 bases at V and 0 bases at J, with 12 bases in the middle. Germline CDR1 and CDR2: SEHNR and FQNEAQ (reference sequence). CDR3 amino acids: CASSSNSYLNTEAFF. DNA of the CDR3: TGTGCCAGCAGCTCAAATTCTTACTTGAACACTGAAGCTTTCTTT.

This sequence joins TRBV10-3 and TRBJ1-1, with D possibly being TRBD1 (5 bases). The CDR3 runs to 15 residues. V was pared by 3 bases and J by 0 bases, with 11 bases between. Germline V lookup: CDR1 ENHRY, CDR2 SYGVKD. CDR3 sequence (DNA): TGTGCCATCAGTGACTCCGGGGGACTGAACACTGAAGCTTTCTTT. Protein sequence: CAISDSGGLNTEAFF.

This sequence joins TRBV4-3 and TRBJ2-1; D is possibly TRBD2 (6 bases). V was shortened by 1 base and J by 3 bases, with 10 bases between the two germline ends. Looked up from germline, CDR1 is LGHNA and CDR2 is YSLEER. This CDR3 is 15 amino acids long. The CDR3 protein is CASSQALDYYNEQFF. The CDR3 coding sequence is TGCGCCAGCAGCCAAGCCCTGGACTACTACAATGAGCAGTTCTTC.

V gene TRBV19 combines with J gene TRBJ1-4, with TRBD1 identical over 7 bases. Trimming cost V 8 bases and J 8 bases; bases outside gene matches: 8. Germline V CDR1 and CDR2: LNHDA, SQIVND (reference sequence). The CDR3 contains 13 residues. The CDR3 sequence: CASSYGTAEKLFF. CDR3 coding DNA: TGTGCCAGTTCCTACGGGACAGCAGAAAAACTGTTTTTT.

This chain joins TRBV6-6 and TRBJ2-7; TRBD2 matches at 7 bases. Per the germline V gene, CDR1 is MNHNY and CDR2 is SVGAGI (reference sequence). The junction had 6 bases not matched to a gene; V was cut back by 5 bases and J by 2 bases. The CDR3 has 14 amino acids. CDR3 bases: TGTGCCAGCAGTAAGCGGGATACGGCCTACGAGCAGTACGTC. Translated, it gives CASSKRDTAYEQYV.

The genes are TRBV6-1 and TRBJ2-7; TRBD2 matches at 7 bases. The J segment lost 2 bases and the V segment lost 4 bases, leaving 11 bases of the junction unmatched. Germline CDR1 is MNHNS and CDR2 is SASEGT. The CDR3 has 16 amino acids. CDR3 nucleotide sequence: TGTGCCAGCAGTGTTGGACTAGAGTATGGGGCCTACGAGCAGTACGTC. Residues: CASSVGLEYGAYEQYV.

The V and J genes are TRBV7-2 and TRBJ1-6, with TRBD1 matching over 7 bases. The junction had 10 bases not matched to a gene; V was cut back by 6 bases and J by 17 bases. The CDR3 extends over 12 amino acids. CDR1 and CDR2 (germline): SGHTA, FQGNSA. CDR3 loop: CASSFPGTDVHF. CDR3 in DNA: TGTGCCAGCAGTTTCCCCGGGACAGACGTCCACTTT.

This chain joins TRBV2 and TRBJ1-5, with D possibly being TRBD1 (6 bases). Per germline, CDR1 SNHLY and CDR2 FYNNEI. Trimming shortened V by 4 bases and J by 0 bases, and 10 bases separated the two germline ends. The CDR3 is made up of 15 amino acids. The CDR3 DNA reads TGTGCCAGCAGTGGCCAGGGGCATAGCAATCAGCCCCAGCATTTT. It specifies CASSGQGHSNQPQHF.

The chain joins TRBV19 to TRBJ1-5, with TRBD1 matching over 11 bases. Germline CDR1 is LNHDA and CDR2 is SQIVND (reference sequence). The CDR3 is made up of 15 amino acids. V shed 5 bases, J shed 5 bases, and the junction held 5 bases outside the gene matches. CDR3 in DNA: TGTGCCAGTAGTTTTGGACAGGGGGCTGATCAGCCCCAGCATTTT. Translation gives CASSFGQGADQPQHF.

V and J are TRBV18 and TRBJ1-1, with D uncertain. The CDR3 has 13 amino acids. With 5 bases removed from V and 3 bases from J, the gap between germline ends came to 10 bases. CDR1 and CDR2 from the germline V gene are KGHSH and LQKENI. The CDR3 nucleotides read TGTGCCAGCTCATCCCGAGTAGACACTGAAGCTTTCTTT. It yields the protein CASSSRVDTEAFF.

This chain links TRBV18 with TRBJ2-1, with TRBD2 identical over 14 bases. V lost 3 bases, J lost 9 bases, and 10 bases stayed unmatched. Looked up from germline, CDR1 is KGHSH and CDR2 is LQKENI. The CDR3 runs 17 residues. In nucleotides, the CDR3 is TGTGCCAGCTCACCCTATACGACTAGCGGGAGGGACGGTGAGCAGTTCTTC. Its translation: CASSPYTTSGRDGEQFF.

V gene TRBV5-4 combines with J gene TRBJ2-2, with 10 bases identical to TRBD1. The J segment lost 6 bases and the V segment lost 0 bases, leaving 14 bases of the junction unmatched. The V gene's germline CDR1 is SGHNT and CDR2 YYREEE (reference sequence). The CDR3 covers 19 residues. CDR3: CASSLGPAGQGKFAGELFF. The CDR3 bases are TGTGCCAGCAGCTTGGGGCCGGCGGGACAGGGGAAGTTCGCCGGGGAGCTGTTTTTT.

This chain uses TRBV28 with TRBJ1-3; the D is unclear. This CDR3 is 14 amino acids long. The V end lost 4 bases, the J end lost 7 bases, and 14 bases lay between the germline ends. CDR1 and CDR2 (germline): MDHEN, SYDVKM. Here the CDR3 DNA reads TGTGCCAGCAGTTCATGGACCGAGGGTAACACCATATATTTT. Protein product: CASSSWTEGNTIYF.

The chain employs TRBV7-8 and TRBJ2-7; D uncertain. The CDR3 is 13 residues long. V shed 5 bases and J shed 5 bases, with 13 bases lying between them. Germline-derived CDR1 and CDR2 are SGHVS and FQNEAQ. CDR3 protein: CASSLSRQDEQYF. The CDR3 nucleotides read TGTGCCAGCAGCCTTTCGAGACAAGACGAGCAGTACTTC.

The rearrangement joins TRBV19 to TRBJ1-2, with TRBD1 as a possible D gene (5 bases). This CDR3 contains 15 residues. The V gene's germline CDR1 is LNHDA and CDR2 SQIVND (reference sequence). Trimming left V 4 bases short and J 3 bases short, with 15 bases between. The CDR3 is CASSTTPSGYYGYTF. Here the CDR3 DNA reads TGTGCCAGTAGTACGACACCATCAGGGTACTATGGCTACACCTTC.

The chain employs TRBV19 and TRBJ2-1; 11 bases fit TRBD2. This CDR3 has 16 amino acids. The V and J ends lost 4 bases and 7 bases, in that order; junction bases with no gene match: 9. Per the germline V gene, CDR1 is LNHDA and CDR2 is SQIVND (reference sequence). The CDR3 region has the DNA TGTGCCAGTAGTACGGGCGCGGGACTAGCGGTTAATGAGCAGTTCTTC. This encodes CASSTGAGLAVNEQFF. Variable domain in full (rest from reference TRBV19 and TRBJ2-1): DGGITQSPKYLFRKEGQNVTLSCEQNLNHDAMYWYRQDPGQGLRLIYYSQIVNDFQKGDIAEGYSVSREKKESFPLTVTSAQKNPTAFYLCASSTGAGLAVNEQFFGPGTRLTVL.

The V gene is TRBV2, the J gene TRBJ2-1; 10 bases fit TRBD2. The germline V gene has CDR1 SNHLY and CDR2 FYNNEI. Unmatched junction bases numbered 4, after V lost 7 bases and J lost 7 bases. CDR3 length: 13 amino acids. CDR3 residues: CASTGLAINEQFF. The DNA of the CDR3 is TGTGCCAGCACGGGACTAGCGATAAATGAGCAGTTCTTC.

To note about this clone: Other nucleotide sequences in the sample specify the same CDR3. J is TRBJ2-3 and V is TRBV3-1 (or the pseudogene TRBV3-2), with D uncertain. The V gene's germline CDR1 is LGHDT and CDR2 YNNKEL (reference sequence). The CDR3 consists of 13 residues. The germline V and J ends were trimmed by 4 bases and 0 bases, with 5 bases remaining between them. The chain's CDR3 is CASSPTSTDTQYF. The CDR3 DNA is TGTGCCAGCAGCCCGACTAGCACAGATACGCAGTATTTT.

This clone has just one count. This chain uses TRBV19 with TRBJ1-2; D not resolved. CDR1 is LNHDA, CDR2 SQIVND, per germline (reference sequence). The V end lost 5 bases, the J end lost 0 bases, and 16 bases lay between the germline ends. CDR3 size: 16 residues. The CDR3 DNA reads as TGTGCCAGTAGTTCCCGAGGGCCCCTAGCTAACTATGGCTACACCTTC. It is translated as CASSSRGPLANYGYTF.

The V gene is TRBV12-3 or TRBV12-4, the J gene TRBJ1-6, with D hard to call. This CDR3 has 11 amino acids. V lost 6 bases to trimming and J lost 14 bases, with 11 bases between them. The CDR3 bases are TGTGCCAGCAGCCCTGGTGGCACCCTCCACTTT. Translated: CASSPGGTLHF.